The 30 T cell receptor beta chains below all came from one sample that was sequenced in a study of blood T cell repertoires in COVID-19. The table came from immunoSEQ multiplex PCR; TCRdb's copy has only in-frame clones and leaves some out. Counted here are about 440,000 clones, approximately 88% occurring once; the ten biggest clones make up over 9.5%. Sequencing input: peripheral blood. These receptor sequences come from a woman aged 45-59 years with COVID-19, enrolled during active disease.

This chain's CDR3 is CSVHTGSEQYF. The CDR3, as DNA: TGCAGCGTTCATACAGGGTCCGAGCAGTACTTC. The chain uses TRBV29-1 and TRBJ2-7; D is perhaps TRBD1 (6 bases). The CDR3 runs to 11 residues. Trimming shortened V by 5 bases and J by 6 bases, and 11 bases separated the two germline ends. The germline V gene encodes CDR1 SQVTM and CDR2 ANQGSEA.

The rearrangement links TRBV30 to TRBJ1-5, with unresolved D. V gave up 0 bases and J gave up 2 bases, with 5 bases separating them. Germline assignment: CDR1 GTSNPN and CDR2 SVGIG (reference sequence). The CDR3 is made up of 13 amino acids. The CDR3 protein is CAWSVGRNQPQHF. The DNA for the CDR3 is TGTGCCTGGAGTGTGGGCCGCAATCAGCCCCAGCATTTT.

The V call is TRBV10-2, the J call TRBJ1-1, with a tentative D call TRBD1 (6 bases). V lost 0 bases, J lost 5 bases, and 10 bases lay in between. CDR1 WSHSY and CDR2 SAAADI come from the germline V gene. This CDR3 comprises 14 residues. CDR3 coding DNA: TGCGCCAGCAGTGAGTCGAAGGGGGGGACTGAAGCTTTCTTT. As protein: CASSESKGGTEAFF.

This rearrangement joins TRBV6-5 to TRBJ2-7, with 9 bases that match TRBD1. Germline CDR1 is MNHEY and CDR2 is SVGAGI. The length of the CDR3 is 13 residues. The V gene end was trimmed by 6 bases and the J gene end by 2 bases; junction bases not matched to a gene: 2. CDR3 loop: CASRQGAPYEQYF. The DNA of the CDR3 is TGTGCCAGCAGACAGGGGGCCCCCTACGAGCAGTACTTC.

The V call is TRBV9, the J call TRBJ2-3; 7 bases are a match to TRBD1. Germline assignment: CDR1 SGDLS and CDR2 YYNGEE. The V segment lost 3 bases and the J segment 0 bases; nucleotides outside the gene matches: 1. The CDR3 runs to 14 residues. CDR3 DNA: TGTGCCAGCAGCGCACAGGGGAGCACAGATACGCAGTATTTT. Its protein product is CASSAQGSTDTQYF.

In regard to this clone: The identical CDR3 is also encoded by other nucleotide sequences in the sample. This chain links TRBV11-2 with TRBJ1-1; TRBD1 matches at 7 bases. V dropped 1 base and J dropped 1; count of bases not matched to a gene: 0. Germline CDR1 is SGHAT and CDR2 is FQNNGV. The CDR3 has 14 residues. The CDR3 loop is CASSLGTGNTEAFF. The DNA of the CDR3 is TGTGCCAGCAGCTTAGGGACAGGGAACACTGAAGCTTTCTTT.

This chain connects TRBV6-5 to TRBJ2-1; D is ambiguous. The CDR3 is made up of 16 amino acids. V lost 4 bases and J 0 bases, leaving 13 bases between the germline ends. CDR1 is MNHEY and CDR2 is SVGAGI in the germline V gene. Written as DNA, the CDR3 is TGTGCCAGCAGTTCAGCGACTCCTAGCTCCTACAATGAGCAGTTCTTC. Protein sequence: CASSSATPSSYNEQFF.

The chain recombines TRBV2 with TRBJ1-2; 8 nucleotides match TRBD1. Germline V gives CDR1 SNHLY, CDR2 FYNNEI. The trim removed 8 bases at V and 6 bases at J, leaving 17 bases unmatched. This CDR3 contains 16 residues. CDR3 in DNA: TGTGCCAGCCACCCTTTAGACAGGGGTTTTACGGATGGCTACACCTTC. Protein product: CASHPLDRGFTDGYTF.

The chain carries TRBV29-1 and TRBJ1-1; possibly TRBD1 for D (5 bases). The germline CDR1 and CDR2 sequences are SQVTM and ANQGSEA. The CDR3 contains 11 residues. V shed 7 bases and J shed 0 bases, with 6 bases lying between them. CDR3: CSAQVNTEAFF. In DNA form, the CDR3 reads TGCAGCGCACAGGTGAACACTGAAGCTTTCTTT.

This clone was counted a single time. This chain uses TRBV7-9 with TRBJ1-4, with TRBD1 matching over 9 bases. The CDR3 loop spans 17 amino acids. The junction had 16 bases not matched to a gene; V was cut back by 6 bases and J by 8 bases. The V gene's germline CDR1 is SEHNR and CDR2 FQNEAQ (reference sequence). DNA of the CDR3: TGTGCCAGCAGTCCCACAGGGGCACAGGGGGCGGAGGAAAAACTGTTTTTT. This codes for CASSPTGAQGAEEKLFF.

This clone was recorded once. The chain uses TRBV27 and TRBJ2-1; TRBD2 aligns across 11 bases. Per germline, CDR1 MNHEY and CDR2 SMNVEV (reference sequence). After removal of 10 bases from V and 2 bases from J, the junction contained 1 base not matched to a gene. The CDR3 has 13 residues. The CDR3: CATSGGPYNEQFF. For the CDR3, the DNA is TGTGCCACTAGCGGGGGGCCCTACAATGAGCAGTTCTTC.

V and J are TRBV28 and TRBJ2-1; 7 bases map to TRBD1. J gave up 2 bases and V 4 bases, and 5 bases lay outside the gene matches. CDR1 MDHEN and CDR2 SYDVKM come from the germline V gene. This CDR3 is built from 15 residues. CDR3 in amino acids: CASSSRQGPYNEQFF. The DNA for the CDR3 is TGTGCCAGCAGTTCACGACAGGGTCCCTACAATGAGCAGTTCTTC.

This clone was seen a few times. J is TRBJ2-6 and V is TRBV12-3 or TRBV12-4; unclear D gene. The CDR3 totals 13 residues. V lost 5 bases and J 0 bases, leaving 2 bases between the germline ends. The CDR3 is CASSHSGANVLTF. CDR3 in DNA: TGTGCCAGCAGTCACTCTGGGGCCAACGTCCTGACTTTC.

The chain combines TRBV13 with TRBJ2-3; 8 positions match TRBD2. Germline V gives CDR1 PRHDT, CDR2 FYEKMQ (reference sequence). V shed 2 bases and J 3 bases; nucleotides not matched to a gene: 1. The CDR3 extends over 14 amino acids. The CDR3 DNA follows: TGTGCCAGCAGCTTAACGGGGGGGACAGATACGCAGTATTTT. This codes for CASSLTGGTDTQYF. Complete variable domain (other parts from reference TRBV13 and TRBJ2-3): AAGVIQSPRHLIKEKRETATLKCYPIPRHDTVYWYQQGPGQDPQFLISFYEKMQSDKGSIPDRFSAQQFSDYHSELNMSSLELGDSALYFCASSLTGGTDTQYFGPGTRLTVL.

The V and J genes are TRBV19 and TRBJ1-2; D might be TRBD1 (6 bases). The CDR3 sequence is 14 residues long. The germline V gene encodes CDR1 LNHDA and CDR2 SQIVND (reference sequence). Trimming removed 5 bases from V and 6 bases from J, with 16 bases in between. The CDR3 sequence: CASSPGTQGHGYTF. CDR3 DNA sequence: TGTGCCAGTAGTCCCGGGACCCAGGGGCATGGCTACACCTTC.

The rearrangement joins TRBV9 to TRBJ1-1, with a weak D call TRBD1 (6 bases). Trimming took 2 bases from V and 2 from J, leaving 13 bases between them. The CDR3 contains 15 residues. In germline, CDR1 is SGDLS, CDR2 YYNGEE. The CDR3 here is CASSVFQGPNTEAFF. In DNA form, the CDR3 reads TGTGCCAGCAGCGTCTTCCAGGGGCCAAACACTGAAGCTTTCTTT.

In regard to this clone: A junction end diverges from the germline sequence, so it may reflect a read error. This chain joins TRBV12-3 or TRBV12-4 and TRBJ2-7; possibly TRBD1 for D (5 bases). The CDR3 has 11 amino acids. CDR3 loop: CASSLGTSAHF. CDR3 in DNA: TGTGCCAGCAGTTTAGGGACAAGCGCGCACTTC.

The chain has TRBV6-5 and TRBJ1-2; possibly TRBD1 for D (6 bases). CDR1 and CDR2 (germline): MNHEY, SVGAGI. Trimming cost V 6 bases and J 6 bases, with 17 bases left between them. The CDR3 runs 14 residues. The CDR3 coding sequence is TGTGCCAGCAGCCGCGTTGCAGGGGACGATGGCTACACCTTC. Protein sequence: CASSRVAGDDGYTF.

This chain links TRBV30 with TRBJ1-6; TRBD1 might be the D (6 bases). Trimming took 3 bases from V and 12 from J, leaving 21 bases between them. Germline lookup yields CDR1 GTSNPN and CDR2 SVGIG (reference sequence). The CDR3 is 15 residues long. The CDR3 is CAWSQAGEIGGPLHF. The CDR3 DNA follows: TGTGCCTGGAGCCAAGCAGGGGAAATTGGTGGACCCCTCCACTTT.

The rearrangement links TRBV6-5 to TRBJ2-1, with 7 bases that match TRBD1. Looked up from germline, CDR1 is MNHEY and CDR2 is SVGAGI. The CDR3 totals 14 residues. The V and J ends lost 10 bases and 4 bases, in that order; junction bases with no gene match: 10. In nucleotides, the CDR3 is TGTGCCACACAACGGGACAGCCTTTACAATGAGCAGTTCTTC. It yields the protein CATQRDSLYNEQFF.

The gene calls are TRBV28 and TRBJ1-5, with D unclear. The germline CDR1 and CDR2 sequences are MDHEN and SYDVKM. The CDR3 is made up of 16 amino acids. Trimming removed 1 base from V and 0 bases from J, with 10 bases in between. CDR3 sequence reads: CASSLLAEHSNQPQHF. The CDR3 nucleotides read TGTGCCAGCAGTTTATTGGCGGAACATAGCAATCAGCCCCAGCATTTT.

The chain joins TRBV7-2 to TRBJ1-1, with TRBD1 identical over 8 bases. Looked up from germline, CDR1 is SGHTA and CDR2 is FQGNSA. V was clipped by 7 bases and J by 12 bases; unmatched bases: 13. The CDR3 runs to 13 residues. The CDR3 sequence: CASIKVVGQAPFF. The DNA for the CDR3 is TGTGCCAGCATCAAAGTGGTGGGACAGGCACCTTTCTTT.

This clone was recorded once. The rearrangement links TRBV28 to TRBJ2-5; 7 bases align to TRBD1. Trimming took 8 bases from V and 5 from J; bases not matched to a gene: 14. The CDR3 sequence is 15 residues long. The germline V gene has CDR1 MDHEN and CDR2 SYDVKM. The CDR3 DNA reads TGTGCCAGCGGAACAGGGGAAAACAATGGGGAGACCCAGTACTTC. Translated, it gives CASGTGENNGETQYF.

The V and J genes are TRBV27 and TRBJ1-4; TRBD1 matches 8 bases. J was trimmed by 8 bases and V by 4 bases; bases with no gene match: 12. The CDR3 sequence is 16 residues long. The V gene's germline CDR1 is MNHEY and CDR2 SMNVEV (reference sequence). CDR3 protein: CASSSKQGGRREKLFF. DNA of the CDR3: TGTGCCAGCAGTTCGAAACAGGGGGGACGTCGAGAAAAACTGTTTTTT.

The chain recombines TRBV5-4 with TRBJ1-1, with no clear D. Trimming stripped 6 bases from V and 5 bases from J, with 14 bases between. The CDR3 runs to 13 residues. Germline-derived CDR1 and CDR2 are SGHNT and YYREEE (reference sequence). Here the CDR3 reads CASTPAPRTEAFF. CDR3 nucleotide sequence: TGTGCCAGCACCCCGGCCCCGCGGACTGAAGCTTTCTTT.

V and J are TRBV7-9 and TRBJ1-1; perhaps TRBD1 as D (5 bases). CDR3 length: 15 residues. V gave up 1 base and J gave up 8 bases, with 17 bases separating them. Germline V gene data show CDR1 as SEHNR and CDR2 as FQNEAQ (reference sequence). The CDR3 sequence is CASSLDFAFAGEAFF. For the CDR3, the DNA is TGTGCCAGCAGCTTAGATTTTGCGTTTGCAGGGGAAGCTTTCTTT.

V and J are TRBV7-9 and TRBJ2-3; D is perhaps TRBD1 (6 bases). The germline CDR1 and CDR2 sequences are SEHNR and FQNEAQ (reference sequence). V was shortened by 2 bases and J by 8 bases, with 14 bases between the two germline ends. The CDR3 extends over 14 amino acids. The CDR3 protein is CASSLTGSGVTQYF. The CDR3 DNA reads TGTGCCAGCAGCTTAACAGGGAGTGGGGTTACGCAGTATTTT.

The chain couples TRBV18 to TRBJ2-3, with D maybe TRBD2 (5 bases). CDR3 length equals 15 residues. The germline gives CDR1 KGHSH, CDR2 LQKENI. V was clipped by 2 bases and J by 4 bases, with 13 bases between them. The CDR3 spells CASSPSAREPDTQYF. The CDR3 bases are TGTGCCAGCTCACCAAGTGCGAGGGAGCCAGATACGCAGTATTTT.

V gene TRBV5-1 combines with J gene TRBJ2-5; D is perhaps TRBD2 (6 bases). The germline gives CDR1 SGHRS, CDR2 YFSETQ. V gave up 0 bases and J gave up 5 bases, with 23 bases separating them. CDR3 length: 18 residues. CDR3 coding DNA: TGCGCCAGCAGCTTGGCCGGTACCGGGACCCGGGGAGGCGAGACCCAGTACTTC. Its protein is CASSLAGTGTRGGETQYF. Full variable domain (missing parts from reference TRBV5-1 and TRBJ2-5): KAGVTQTPRYLIKTRGQQVTLSCSPISGHRSVSWYQQTPGQGLQFLFEYFSETQRNKGNFPGRFSGRQFSNSRSEMNVSTLELGDSALYLCASSLAGTGTRGGETQYFGPGTRLLVL.

A word on this clone: Other DNA sequences in this sample translate to the same CDR3. This rearrangement joins TRBV5-1 to TRBJ1-1; the match to TRBD1 covers 10 bases. This CDR3 has 15 residues. CDR1 and CDR2 from the germline V gene are SGHRS and YFSETQ. Trimming at V came to 0 bases and at J to 4 bases, leaving 3 bases not matched to a gene. The CDR3 DNA reads as TGCGCCAGCAGCTTGGAAGGGACAGGGGTCACTGAAGCTTTCTTT. Its translation is CASSLEGTGVTEAFF.